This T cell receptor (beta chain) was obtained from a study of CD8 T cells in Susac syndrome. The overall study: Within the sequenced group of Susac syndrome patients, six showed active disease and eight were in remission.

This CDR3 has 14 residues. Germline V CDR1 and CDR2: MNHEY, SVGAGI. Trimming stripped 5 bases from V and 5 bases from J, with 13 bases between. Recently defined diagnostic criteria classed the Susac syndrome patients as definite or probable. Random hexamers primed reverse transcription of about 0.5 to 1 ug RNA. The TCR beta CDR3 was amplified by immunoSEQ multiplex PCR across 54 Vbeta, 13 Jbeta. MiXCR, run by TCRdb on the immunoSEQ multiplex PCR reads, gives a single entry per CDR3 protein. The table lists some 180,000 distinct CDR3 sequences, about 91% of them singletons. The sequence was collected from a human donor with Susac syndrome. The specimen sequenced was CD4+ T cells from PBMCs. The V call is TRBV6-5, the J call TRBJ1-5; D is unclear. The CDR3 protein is CASSDETYYQPQHF. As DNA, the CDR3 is TGTGCCAGCAGTGACGAGACATATTATCAGCCCCAGCATTTT.